A selection of T cell receptor beta chains follows, all from one sample in a study of blood T cell repertoires in COVID-19. Repertoires were generated with immunoSEQ multiplex PCR, while TCRdb's copy carries only in-frame clones and drops some. This table has roughly 110,000 clones, 76% appearing once. Sequencing was carried out using peripheral blood. These receptors all stem from an elderly man with COVID-19, enrolled during active disease. The CDR3 runs from the conserved cysteine through the conserved F or W. A D gene is named only where the DNA matches it firmly. Size is stated for part of the rows, as once, few or many counts, or as a class when the clone is expanded.

d_call,j_call,v_call,clone_size,cdr3_aa,cdr3_nt
TRBD1,TRBJ1-4,TRBV29-1,few,CSVWTGGSSTGRKLFF,TGCAGCGTTTGGACAGGGGGTAGCAGCACGGGGAGAAAACTGTTTTTT
TRBD1,TRBJ1-2,TRBV28,.,CASSGTVYGYTF,TGTGCCAGCAGTGGGACAGTCTATGGCTACACCTTC
TRBD1,TRBJ2-7,TRBV5-1,.,CASSLGPLRRDSSYEQYF,TGCGCCAGCAGCTTGGGCCCTCTACGACGGGACAGCTCCTACGAGCAGTACTTC
TRBD1,TRBJ1-1,TRBV3-1/TRBV3-2,.,CASSSWDRADTEAFF,TGTGCCAGCAGCTCTTGGGACAGGGCGGACACTGAAGCTTTCTTT
.,TRBJ2-7,TRBV5-6,.,CASSSGTAGAYEQYF,TGTGCCAGCAGCTCCGGGACAGCGGGGGCCTACGAGCAGTACTTC
TRBD1,TRBJ2-7,TRBV28,few,CASSFGQGAFYEQYF,TGTGCCAGCAGTTTCGGACAGGGGGCGTTCTACGAGCAGTACTTC
.,TRBJ2-2,TRBV4-2,few,CASSQDQQNTGELFF,TGTGCCAGCAGCCAAGATCAACAGAACACCGGGGAGCTGTTTTTT
TRBD1,TRBJ2-1,TRBV19,.,CASSRTGEGYNEQFF,TGTGCCAGTAGTAGGACAGGGGAGGGGTACAATGAGCAGTTCTTC
TRBD1,TRBJ1-2,TRBV6-5,.,CASSYETGDYGYTF,TGTGCCAGCAGTTACGAGACAGGGGACTATGGCTACACCTTC
.,TRBJ1-1,TRBV10-1,.,CASSVTVEAFF,TGCGCCAGCAGTGTGACAGTTGAAGCTTTCTTT
.,TRBJ2-1,TRBV7-2,.,CASSQGLTWGDEQFF,TGTGCCAGCAGCCAGGGACTGACCTGGGGTGATGAGCAGTTCTTC
.,TRBJ2-1,TRBV9,.,CASSASSPGEQFF,TGTGCCAGCAGCGCCAGTAGCCCGGGTGAGCAGTTCTTC
TRBD2,TRBJ2-5,TRBV19,.,CASSATSVHIETQYF,TGTGCCAGTAGTGCGACTAGCGTTCATATAGAGACCCAGTACTTC
TRBD1,TRBJ2-7,TRBV5-4,.,CASSKAQGAREQYF,TGTGCCAGCAGCAAGGCCCAGGGGGCGAGAGAGCAGTACTTC